This T cell receptor beta chain was found in a study of blood T cell repertoires in COVID-19. As for the study in general: Collection of acute and convalescent COVID-19 samples took place in the United States, Italy and Spain.

Study members were between about 18 and 100 years old and lived in 20 to 25 US regions. Clinical history reported by participants formed the basis on which cohorts were assigned. The protocol was immunoSEQ multiplex PCR, while the TCRdb copy is restricted to in-frame clones and leaves out a portion. The data show about 300,000 clones, with approximately 90% seen just once and about 4.2% held by the top ten. J gave up 3 bases and V 4 bases, and 5 bases lay outside the gene matches. This CDR3 is 15 amino acids long. Germline V gene data show CDR1 as MNHEY and CDR2 as SVGAGI. The sample consisted of PBMCs or T cells enriched from blood (not recorded which). The clonotype originates from a young man who had recovered from COVID-19. J is TRBJ1-3 and V is TRBV6-5; TRBD1 aligns across 8 bases. The CDR3 bases are TGTGCCAGCAGTTCGCAGGGGGCGATTGGAAACACCATATATTTT. Residues: CASSSQGAIGNTIYF.